This TCR beta chain was documented in a study of cytomegalovirus exposure and HLA in healthy donors. The PCR made use of 60 Vbeta and 13 Jbeta primers. The repertoire was sequenced with immunoSEQ multiplex PCR; TCRdb's copy has only in-frame clones and lacks some. The sample shows about 160,000 clones, approximately 78% of them seen only once. The study sampled nominally healthy donors, though unrecorded immune exposures were likely. The CDR3 is made up of 14 amino acids. Germline V lookup: CDR1 MNHEY, CDR2 SMNVEV (reference sequence). Trimming left V 1 base short and J 3 bases short, with 6 bases between.

The chain has TRBV27 and TRBJ2-2; D not certain. This clonotype was obtained from a woman between 18 and 29 years old in good health and CMV-seronegative. Material: PBMCs. This chain's CDR3 is CASSLLQDTGELFF. The CDR3 DNA follows: TGTGCCAGCAGTTTATTGCAGGACACCGGGGAGCTGTTTTTT.